Described below is a single TCR beta chain sequence and its context. These data come from a study of CD8 T cells in Susac syndrome. RNA was extracted with the RNeasy kit, and a quantity of roughly 0.45 to 1 ug was reverse transcribed using random hexamers. Amplification of TCR beta CDR3 spanned 54 Vbeta and 13 Jbeta via immunoSEQ multiplex PCR. Using its own MiXCR run on the immunoSEQ multiplex PCR reads, TCRdb lists one record per CDR3 protein. The repertoire holds some 170,000 distinct CDR3 sequences, with just under 95% as singletons. Sequencing targeted TCR beta in T cells from blood (CD8+ and CD4+). The authors negatively isolated CD8+ and CD4+ T cells and FACS-enriched TEMRA cells. Trimming removed 6 bases at V and 4 bases at J, with 4 bases between. The CDR3 runs to 11 residues. Germline CDR1 SGHDN, CDR2 FVKESK.

This receptor was identified in a human donor in good health. The sequenced sample was CD4+ T cells from PBMCs. J is TRBJ2-1 and V is TRBV14; D gene unclear. The CDR3: CASSHYNEQFF. The CDR3 nucleotides read TGTGCCAGCAGTCATTACAATGAGCAGTTCTTC.